This T cell receptor beta chain appears in the sequencing data of a study of T cells expressing NK-cell markers. The overall study: One of eight sequenced donors was HCMV-seronegative; the other seven were seropositive. Study-wide results and caveats: The contribution of dominant NKG2C+ clonotypes to CD8+ T cells in roughly six donors was roughly 1.0-7.0%.

In regard to this clonotype: Its specificity is not known.

TCRdb processed the 5' RACE reads again and assigns one entry to each CDR3 protein, with no DNA. The listing records roughly 380,000 distinct CDR3 sequences. From germline, CDR1 is SGHTA and CDR2 FQGNSA. The CDR3 length is 15 residues. The sample was blood T cells: a sorted CD56 or NKG2C T cell subset, CD4+ or CD8+ T cells, or bulk PBMC T cells (not recorded which). The receptor was isolated from a man aged 18 to 69 in good health. The rearrangement joins TRBV7-2 to TRBJ2-1; TCRdb outputs TRBD1, but without DNA this stays unchecked. Here the CDR3 reads CASSLAGSRYNEQFF.